Below, 32 T cell receptor beta chains from the same sample are listed, as sequenced in a study of T-cell memory formation after mild COVID-19. Each CDR3 protein is one row after TCRdb ran MiXCR on the 5' RACE reads. Of more than 300,000 distinct CDR3 sequences listed, roughly an eighth were seen once; the top ten hold approximately 22%. Sequencing input: PBMCs or a T cell subset sorted from them (not recorded which). Receptors were obtained from a young man who had mild COVID-19 (a few samples of this study predate the infection). Cell type and time point are not known.

Only a few counts were recorded for this clonotype. V gene TRBV29-1 combines with J gene TRBJ2-1; TRBD2 matches 8 bases. The germline CDR1 and CDR2 sequences are SQVTM and ANQGSEA. This CDR3 has 16 amino acids. The V and J ends lost 5 bases and 4 bases, in that order; junction bases with no gene match: 13. For the CDR3, the DNA is TGCAGCGTTACCAGCGGTGCGGGGGGTTCTTACAATGAGCAGTTCTTC. It codes for CSVTSGAGGSYNEQFF.

This clonotype was observed at least ten times. This sequence joins TRBV7-9 and TRBJ2-1, with D tentatively TRBD2 (6 bases). Trimming removed 5 bases at V and 6 bases at J, with 11 bases between. The length of the CDR3 is 13 residues. The V gene's germline CDR1 is SEHNR and CDR2 FQNEAQ (reference sequence). The CDR3 nucleotides are TGTGCCAGCAGCCCACTAGCTCTCAATGAGCAGTTCTTC. This encodes CASSPLALNEQFF.

The gene calls are TRBV20-1 and TRBJ2-5, with D hard to call. Germline V lookup: CDR1 DFQATT, CDR2 SNEGSKA (reference sequence). Between the trimmed V and J ends, which lost 2 bases and 4 bases, there was a span of 17 bases. The CDR3 consists of 15 residues. CDR3 sequence: CSARLGSHVLETQYF. The CDR3 DNA follows: TGCAGTGCTAGATTGGGCAGCCATGTATTAGAGACCCAGTACTTC.

This clonotype was seen a handful of times. The chain joins TRBV2 to TRBJ2-7; the D gene is possibly TRBD2 (6 bases). The V end was cut by 7 bases, the J end by 1 base, with 14 bases between. The CDR3 sequence is 14 residues long. Germline V CDR1 and CDR2: SNHLY, FYNNEI. CDR3 in DNA: TGTGCCAGCAATCCACGGGGGAATTCCTACGAGCAGTACTTC. Protein: CASNPRGNSYEQYF.

V is TRBV9 and J is TRBJ2-7, with 13 bases matching TRBD2. J gave up 3 bases and V 3 bases, and 9 bases lay outside the gene matches. Germline V gene data show CDR1 as SGDLS and CDR2 as YYNGEE. The CDR3 sequence is 17 residues long. CDR3 in amino acids: CASSASPGLAGHYEQYF. The DNA for the CDR3 is TGTGCCAGCAGCGCTTCCCCGGGACTAGCGGGACACTACGAGCAGTACTTC.

To note about this clonotype: A read error may produce the germline difference seen at one junction end. J is TRBJ1-5 and V is TRBV6-1; D gene unclear. The length of the CDR3 is 13 residues. From germline, CDR1 is MNHNS and CDR2 SASEGT. CDR3 bases: TGTGCCAGCACTGAAACTAGGAATCAGCCCCAGCATTTT. Translating gives CASTETRNQPQHF.

This clonotype was picked up one time. The V and J genes are TRBV24-1 and TRBJ2-1, with unresolved D. CDR3 length equals 12 residues. V lost 6 bases and J 9 bases, leaving 11 bases between the germline ends. Germline V gene data show CDR1 as KGHDR and CDR2 as SFDVKD. As DNA, the CDR3 is TGTGCCACCAGTAGGAAAACTGGTGAGCAGTTCTTC. This codes for CATSRKTGEQFF.

The chain has TRBV19 and TRBJ1-1, with 8 bases aligning to TRBD1. In germline, CDR1 is LNHDA, CDR2 SQIVND (reference sequence). The CDR3 has 13 amino acids. The V segment lost 9 bases and the J segment 7 bases; nucleotides outside the gene matches: 10. The DNA of the CDR3 is TGTGCCAGCTCCTACGGGACAGGCGTTGAAGCTTTCTTT. Amino acids: CASSYGTGVEAFF.

The V gene is TRBV7-2, the J gene TRBJ2-3; D ambiguous. Germline CDR1 and CDR2: SGHTA and FQGNSA. V lost 1 base and J lost 1, with 6 bases in between. CDR3 length: 14 amino acids. CDR3 nucleotide sequence: TGTGCCAGCAGCTTAGTTCCGGGCACAGATACGCAGTATTTT. Its translation: CASSLVPGTDTQYF.

Written as DNA, the CDR3 is TGTGCCAGCAGCAAGTCCTACGAGCAGTACTTC. Amino acid sequence: CASSKSYEQYF. The chain has TRBV7-9 and TRBJ2-7; no clear D gene. Looked up from germline, CDR1 is SEHNR and CDR2 is FQNEAQ (reference sequence). The V gene lost 5 bases and the J gene lost 1 base, with 3 bases spanning the gap. CDR3 length: 11 amino acids.

The chain employs TRBV18 and TRBJ2-3, with TRBD1 identical over 7 bases. The CDR3 is 16 amino acids. The V and J ends lost 6 bases and 2 bases, in that order; junction bases with no gene match: 11. In germline, CDR1 is KGHSH, CDR2 LQKENI. This chain's CDR3 is CASSNAGTVSTDTQYF. Here the CDR3 DNA reads TGTGCCAGCTCCAATGCCGGGACAGTTTCCACAGATACGCAGTATTTT.

CDR3: CSATPQGNVRDEQYF. The CDR3 DNA reads as TGCAGTGCTACGCCCCAGGGTAACGTGCGGGACGAGCAGTACTTC. The rearrangement uses TRBV20-1 and TRBJ2-7, with D tentatively TRBD1 or TRBD2 (5 bases each). The CDR3 runs to 15 residues. Trimming took off 4 bases at V and 5 bases at J, with 21 bases between the two ends. CDR1 and CDR2 from the germline V gene are DFQATT and SNEGSKA (reference sequence).

The chain carries TRBV19 and TRBJ1-5; D ambiguous. Germline loops: CDR1 LNHDA, CDR2 SQIVND (reference sequence). The CDR3 consists of 16 residues. The ends were cut back, 1 base at V and 5 bases at J, with 15 bases in the middle. The CDR3 nucleotides are TGTGCCAGTAGTATAGGATGGGGTCCGGGGTATCAGCCCCAGCATTTT. This codes for CASSIGWGPGYQPQHF.

The J gene is TRBJ2-1, the V gene TRBV20-1; the D gene is possibly TRBD2 (5 bases). The CDR3 spans 14 residues. The V end lost 6 bases, the J end lost 5 bases, and 17 bases lay between the germline ends. In germline, CDR1 is DFQATT, CDR2 SNEGSKA (reference sequence). The CDR3 coding sequence is TGCAGTGCCCCGGACTTGAAGGAAGACAATGAGCAGTTCTTC. It translates to CSAPDLKEDNEQFF.

The chain joins TRBV19 to TRBJ2-7; 8 nucleotides line up with TRBD1. CDR1 LNHDA and CDR2 SQIVND come from the germline V gene (reference sequence). The CDR3 covers 14 residues. With 7 bases clipped from V and 5 bases from J, the junction kept 10 bases outside the gene matches. DNA for the CDR3: TGTGCCAGTACCCCCGACAGGGGAAGGAACGAGCAGTACTTC. Its protein product is CASTPDRGRNEQYF.

This clonotype was picked up one time. The chain is built from TRBV6-5 and TRBJ1-2; D unclear. CDR1 and CDR2 (germline): MNHEY, SVGAGI. The CDR3 loop spans 13 amino acids. V was cut by 2 bases and J by 1 base, with 5 bases left in between. The CDR3 sequence: CASSYAYNYGYTF. The CDR3 bases are TGTGCCAGCAGTTACGCGTATAACTATGGCTACACCTTC.

This rearrangement joins TRBV3-1 to TRBJ2-2, with 9 bases identical to TRBD2. The CDR3 contains 18 residues. Germline V CDR1 and CDR2: LGHDT, YNNKEL (reference sequence). V shed 0 bases and J 0 bases; nucleotides not matched to a gene: 5. CDR3 in amino acids: CASSQDPLAGPNTGELFF. In DNA, the CDR3 is TGTGCCAGCAGCCAAGATCCCCTAGCGGGGCCGAACACCGGGGAGCTGTTTTTT. Using reference TRBV3-1 and TRBJ2-2 for the parts outside the CDR3, the full variable domain is DTAVSQTPKYLVTQMGNDKSIKCEQNLGHDTMYWYKQDSKKFLKIMFSYNNKELIINETVPNRFSPKSPDKAHLNLHINSLELGDSAVYFCASSQDPLAGPNTGELFFGEGSRLTVL.

The chain has TRBV5-1 and TRBJ2-5; D gene ambiguous. CDR1 and CDR2 from the germline V gene are SGHRS and YFSETQ. The V end lost 0 bases, the J end lost 2 bases, and 11 bases lay between the germline ends. The CDR3 is 15 residues long. The CDR3 coding sequence is TGCGCCAGCAGCTTGGCGGTGGGCAGACAAGAGACCCAGTACTTC. It yields the protein CASSLAVGRQETQYF.

This clonotype was picked up a small number of times. V is TRBV11-2 and J is TRBJ1-2; no firm D call. V lost 4 bases, J lost 6 bases, and 9 bases lay in between. CDR1 and CDR2 (germline): SGHAT, FQNNGV. The CDR3 is 12 residues long. The CDR3 is CASSWNGDGYTF. CDR3 DNA: TGTGCCAGCAGCTGGAACGGGGATGGCTACACCTTC. Full variable domain (outside the CDR3, taken from reference TRBV11-2 and TRBJ1-2): EAGVAQSPRYKIIEKRQSVAFWCNPISGHATLYWYQQILGQGPKLLIQFQNNGVVDDSQLPKDRFSAERLKGVDSTLKIQPAKLEDSAVYLCASSWNGDGYTFGSGTRLTVV.

The chain links TRBV12-5 to TRBJ2-1; D gene uncertain. The CDR3 consists of 13 residues. CDR1 and CDR2 from the germline V gene are LGHNT and FRNRAP. Trimming removed 3 bases from V and 7 bases from J, with 10 bases in between. The CDR3: CASGFSLGNEQFF. The DNA for the CDR3 is TGTGCTAGTGGTTTTAGTTTAGGAAATGAGCAGTTCTTC. The whole variable domain, remainder taken from reference TRBV12-5 and TRBJ2-1, is DARVTQTPRHKVTEMGQEVTMRCQPILGHNTVFWYRQTMMQGLELLAYFRNRAPLDDSGMPKDRFSAEMPDATLATLKIQPSEPRDSAVYFCASGFSLGNEQFFGPGTRLTVL.

This clonotype turned up a few times. The chain couples TRBV20-1 to TRBJ2-3; 10 bases map to TRBD2. V gave up 6 bases and J gave up 4 bases; unmatched junction bases: 7. CDR3 length equals 14 residues. Looked up from germline, CDR1 is DFQATT and CDR2 is SNEGSKA (reference sequence). The CDR3 loop is CSAGASGGSDTQYF. Written as DNA, the CDR3 is TGCAGTGCGGGGGCTAGCGGGGGTTCAGATACGCAGTATTTT.

Ten or more counts support this clonotype. The chain has TRBV25-1 and TRBJ2-7; D unclear. CDR3 size: 14 residues. The V gene's germline CDR1 is MGHDK and CDR2 SYGVNS. Trimming stripped 1 base from V and 1 base from J, with 8 bases between. CDR3 protein: CASSESTVSYEQYF. The DNA of the CDR3 is TGTGCCAGCAGTGAATCGACGGTTTCCTACGAGCAGTACTTC.

The sample holds a few counts of this clonotype. The gene calls are TRBV4-1 and TRBJ2-3; TRBD1 matches 10 bases. This CDR3 is 16 amino acids long. Germline CDR1 reads MGHRA; CDR2 reads YSYEKL. J gave up 5 bases and V 3 bases, and 8 bases lay outside the gene matches. CDR3: CASSHRETGGLDTQYF. The DNA of the CDR3 is TGCGCCAGCAGCCATCGCGAGACAGGGGGCTTAGATACGCAGTATTTT.

This clonotype has more than one count but fewer than ten. DNA of the CDR3: TGCGCCAGCAGCTTCGACAGGACTTATGGCTACACCTTC. Translating gives CASSFDRTYGYTF. This chain links TRBV5-1 with TRBJ1-2, with TRBD1 as a possible D gene (6 bases). This CDR3 has 13 amino acids. Trimming shortened V by 2 bases and J by 5 bases, and 10 bases separated the two germline ends. The germline V gene has CDR1 SGHRS and CDR2 YFSETQ.

The V call is TRBV20-1, the J call TRBJ2-3; D unclear. V was pared by 2 bases and J by 0 bases, with 12 bases between. The CDR3 contains 15 residues. In germline, CDR1 is DFQATT, CDR2 SNEGSKA (reference sequence). CDR3 sequence: CSARLPLASTDTQYF. CDR3 bases: TGCAGTGCTAGACTTCCTTTAGCTAGCACAGATACGCAGTATTTT.

This chain uses TRBV29-1 with TRBJ2-7; the D call may be TRBD1 or TRBD2 (6 bases each). Germline-derived CDR1 and CDR2 are SQVTM and ANQGSEA. This CDR3 comprises 15 residues. Trimming pared 1 base from V and 0 bases from J, leaving 13 bases between. The CDR3 DNA is TGCAGCGTTGAAGGAACGGGGGCCCACTCCTACGAGCAGTACTTC. It yields the protein CSVEGTGAHSYEQYF.

The table lists this clonotype with a few counts. The chain carries TRBV3-1 and TRBJ1-1; D is uncertain. The V end lost 6 bases, the J end lost 2 bases, and 10 bases lay between the germline ends. CDR3 length equals 13 residues. Germline-derived CDR1 and CDR2 are LGHDT and YNNKEL (reference sequence). The CDR3 loop is CASRPDFNTEAFF. Written as DNA, the CDR3 is TGTGCCAGCAGACCCGACTTCAACACTGAAGCTTTCTTT.

This clonotype occurred many times. The chain couples TRBV7-2 to TRBJ1-5; D uncertain. This CDR3 is built from 15 residues. V was pared by 5 bases and J by 4 bases, with 15 bases between. Germline CDR1 is SGHTA and CDR2 is FQGNSA. CDR3 residues: CASSLGGLLNQPQHF. The CDR3 nucleotides are TGTGCCAGCAGCCTCGGTGGCCTTCTTAATCAGCCCCAGCATTTT.

This clonotype has only a few counts. The V call is TRBV9, the J call TRBJ2-2, with no clear D. Trimming removed 0 bases at V and 2 bases at J, with 8 bases between. From germline, CDR1 is SGDLS and CDR2 YYNGEE. The CDR3 extends over 15 amino acids. The CDR3 region has the DNA TGTGCCAGCAGCGTAGAGCTCCATAACACCGGGGAGCTGTTTTTT. This sequence encodes CASSVELHNTGELFF. The variable domain in full, completed from reference TRBV9 and TRBJ2-2, reads DSGVTQTPKHLITATGQRVTLRCSPRSGDLSVYWYQQSLDQGLQFLIQYYNGEERAKGNILERFSAQQFPDLHSELNLSSLELGDSALYFCASSVELHNTGELFFGEGSRLTVL.

This clonotype appeared a few times. This sequence joins TRBV3-1 and TRBJ2-7, with D possibly being TRBD1 (6 bases). Germline V CDR1 and CDR2: LGHDT, YNNKEL (reference sequence). V lost 3 bases to trimming and J lost 7 bases, with 19 bases between them. The CDR3 is 15 residues long. Here the CDR3 reads CASSHSRDKFEEQYV. CDR3 DNA: TGTGCCAGCAGCCACTCCCGGGACAAGTTCGAAGAGCAGTACGTC.

This clonotype was seen repeatedly, ten times or more. The chain joins TRBV7-3 to TRBJ2-1, with TRBD2 matching 9 bases. Germline assignment: CDR1 SGHTA and CDR2 FQGTGA. The CDR3 spans 14 residues. Trimming removed 9 bases from V and 9 bases from J; junction bases left unmatched: 12. The CDR3: CASGLAGELSEQFF. CDR3 DNA sequence: TGTGCCAGTGGGTTAGCGGGGGAGCTGAGTGAGCAGTTCTTC.

In its sample, this clonotype was seen a few times. The genes are TRBV7-9 and TRBJ2-2; D unclear. CDR1 and CDR2 from the germline V gene are SEHNR and FQNEAQ (reference sequence). This CDR3 spans 12 amino acids. Between the trimmed V and J ends, which lost 6 bases and 6 bases, there was a span of 8 bases. The CDR3 DNA sequence: TGTGCCAGCAGTATATCCCCCGGGGAGCTGTTTTTT. Amino acid sequence: CASSISPGELFF. Full variable domain (missing parts from reference TRBV7-9 and TRBJ2-2): DTGVSQNPRHKITKRGQNVTFRCDPISEHNRLYWYRQTLGQGPEFLTYFQNEAQLEKSRLLSDRFSAERPKGSFSTLEIQRTEQGDSAMYLCASSISPGELFFGEGSRLTVL.